This T cell receptor beta chain was profiled in a study of T cells in Graves' hyperthyroidism and ophthalmopathy. Looking at the study overall: Peripheral blood specimens were obtained at initial diagnosis, prior to any treatment. Whole-study findings and limits: Ophthalmopathy was identified by the model a median approximately six months ahead of onset.

Trimming shortened V by 1 base and J by 0 bases, and 7 bases separated the two germline ends. The germline V gene encodes CDR1 DFQATT and CDR2 SNEGSKA (reference sequence). The CDR3 runs 15 residues. There were TCR beta CDR3 regions amplified from RNA transcripts. An initial round of RT-PCR targeting the TCR CDR3 relied on the HTBI primer set. TCRdb re-called the multiplex PCR reads with MiXCR, one entry per CDR3 protein. This table has 560,000 or so distinct CDR3 sequences, 20% appearing once. Note on this clonotype: Its antigen is not known.

The specimen was blood. The clonotype comes from a middle-aged man with Graves' ophthalmopathy. V gene TRBV20-1 combines with J gene TRBJ1-6; TRBD1 is a possible D gene (5 bases). DNA for the CDR3: TGCAGTGCTAGAGCTAGGGGCTCCTATAATTCACCCCTCCACTTT. It is translated as CSARARGSYNSPLHF.